Each of the 17 T cell receptor beta chains below was sequenced from the same sample in a study of response to subunit inactivated influenza vaccine. TCRdb redid the calling of the RT-PCR reads with MiXCR, one entry per CDR3 protein. The data show about 480,000 distinct CDR3 sequences, roughly 23% seen once. Specimen: CD4+ T cells sorted from PBMCs, collected roughly 5 days after vaccination. The origin of the receptors is a man aged 50-60 years who received an inactivated influenza vaccine.

This clonotype has more than one count but fewer than ten. The J gene is TRBJ2-1, the V gene TRBV29-1; D call uncertain. V lost 6 bases, J lost 3 bases, and 6 bases lay in between. Germline V gene lookup returns CDR1 SQVTM and CDR2 ANQGSEA. The CDR3 loop spans 11 amino acids. The CDR3 DNA reads as TGCAGCGTCGCAGACTACAATGAGCAGTTCTTC. The encoded protein is CSVADYNEQFF.

This clonotype occurred a few times. V usage is TRBV12-3 or TRBV12-4 and J usage is TRBJ1-1; D is unresolved. V lost 3 bases and J lost 11, with 10 bases in between. The CDR3 is 11 residues long. The CDR3 loop is CASSFHGGAFF. CDR3 DNA sequence: TGTGCCAGCAGTTTTCACGGTGGGGCTTTCTTT.

The gene calls are TRBV4-3 and TRBJ1-6; D ambiguous. Germline V CDR1 and CDR2: LGHNA, YSLEER. The CDR3 has 14 residues. V lost 4 bases to trimming and J lost 9 bases, with 13 bases between them. CDR3 in DNA: TGCGCCAGCAGCCCTCAACAAGAGGTTTCACCCCTCCACTTT. Residues: CASSPQQEVSPLHF.

This chain links TRBV12-5 with TRBJ1-1, with 9 bases aligning to TRBD1. This CDR3 has 14 amino acids. The junction had 5 bases not matched to a gene; V was cut back by 4 bases and J by 5 bases. Germline values: CDR1 LGHNT, CDR2 FRNRAP. The CDR3 sequence is CASGSTGGGTEAFF. CDR3 sequence (DNA): TGTGCTAGTGGTTCGACAGGGGGGGGTACTGAAGCTTTCTTT.

This sequence joins TRBV2 and TRBJ2-5, with a weak D call TRBD2 (7 bases). Trimming took 7 bases from V and 2 from J, leaving 14 bases between them. Germline V gives CDR1 SNHLY, CDR2 FYNNEI. The CDR3 has 14 amino acids. CDR3 nucleotides: TGTGCCAGCATGGGAGGGACAAGGCAAGAGACCCAGTACTTC. Amino acid sequence: CASMGGTRQETQYF. The variable domain in full, completed from reference TRBV2 and TRBJ2-5, reads EPEVTQTPSHQVTQMGQEVILRCVPISNHLYFYWYRQILGQKVEFLVSFYNNEISEKSEIFDDQFSVERPDGSNFTLKIRSTKLEDSAMYFCASMGGTRQETQYFGPGTRLLVL.

There are many counts of this clonotype. This CDR3 reads CSVRSLEIETQYF. CDR3 sequence (DNA): TGCAGCGTACGGTCCCTTGAGATAGAGACCCAGTACTTC. The chain employs TRBV29-1 and TRBJ2-5; no definite D call. This CDR3 is built from 13 residues. Germline V lookup: CDR1 SQVTM, CDR2 ANQGSEA. V lost 6 bases, J lost 4 bases, and 15 bases lay in between. Variable domain in full (rest from reference TRBV29-1 and TRBJ2-5): SAVISQKPSRDICQRGTSLTIQCQVDSQVTMMFWYRQQPGQSLTLIATANQGSEATYESGFVIDKFPISRPNLTFSTLTVSNMSPEDSSIYLCSVRSLEIETQYFGPGTRLLVL.

This rearrangement joins TRBV7-9 to TRBJ1-2; the match to TRBD1 covers 7 bases. The germline CDR1 and CDR2 sequences are SEHNR and FQNEAQ (reference sequence). With V trimmed by 4 bases and J by 7 bases, 9 bases remained unmatched. This CDR3 contains 14 residues. The CDR3 protein is CASSSTTTGLGYTF. The CDR3 bases are TGTGCCAGCAGCTCGACGACGACAGGGCTTGGCTACACCTTC.

This clonotype has a count of ten or more. V usage is TRBV20-1 and J usage is TRBJ2-7; TRBD1 aligns across 10 bases. Per germline, CDR1 DFQATT and CDR2 SNEGSKA (reference sequence). The V and J ends lost 5 bases and 5 bases, in that order; junction bases with no gene match: 12. CDR3 length: 15 amino acids. DNA for the CDR3: TGCAGTGCTCCCTCTCCGGGACAGGGGCGGAACGAGCAGTACTTC. The encoded protein is CSAPSPGQGRNEQYF.

The chain is built from TRBV20-1 and TRBJ2-5; 8 nucleotides line up with TRBD2. CDR1 and CDR2 from the germline V gene are DFQATT and SNEGSKA (reference sequence). With 1 base clipped from V and 1 base from J, the junction kept 5 bases outside the gene matches. The CDR3 sequence is 15 residues long. The CDR3 loop is CSARAIRGGQETQYF. For the CDR3, the DNA is TGCAGTGCTAGAGCTATTCGGGGGGGCCAAGAGACCCAGTACTTC.

A few counts support this clonotype. The chain links TRBV5-1 to TRBJ1-1; no clear D. V was pared by 0 bases and J by 1 base, with 10 bases between. The CDR3 covers 15 residues. Germline-derived CDR1 and CDR2 are SGHRS and YFSETQ. This chain's CDR3 is CASSLEVGSNTEAFF. CDR3 coding DNA: TGCGCCAGCAGCTTGGAGGTGGGTTCGAACACTGAAGCTTTCTTT.

The rearrangement uses TRBV29-1 and TRBJ2-1; D might be TRBD1 (5 bases). Trimming left V 4 bases short and J 0 bases short, with 7 bases between. The CDR3 is 13 residues long. Germline V CDR1 and CDR2: SQVTM, ANQGSEA. The CDR3 loop reads CSVGGFSYNEQFF. Here the CDR3 DNA reads TGCAGCGTTGGGGGCTTCTCCTACAATGAGCAGTTCTTC.

The chain couples TRBV25-1 to TRBJ2-7; no reliable D call. This CDR3 comprises 14 residues. Germline V gives CDR1 MGHDK, CDR2 SYGVNS. The V and J ends lost 2 bases and 3 bases respectively, with 11 bases between them. CDR3 DNA sequence: TGTGCCAGCAGTGAACTTGGCAGGAACTACGAGCAGTACTTC. This codes for CASSELGRNYEQYF.

The gene calls are TRBV24-1 and TRBJ2-7; 7 bases line up with TRBD1. Looked up from germline, CDR1 is KGHDR and CDR2 is SFDVKD. The CDR3 spans 13 residues. V lost 3 bases and J lost 3; bases outside the gene matches: 1. CDR3 nucleotide sequence: TGTGCCACCAGTGATCCAGGGGGCTACGAGCAGTACTTC. Protein product: CATSDPGGYEQYF.

This rearrangement joins TRBV18 to TRBJ1-4; D is unclear. Trimming left V 2 bases short and J 8 bases short, with 6 bases between. From germline, CDR1 is KGHSH and CDR2 LQKENI. This CDR3 region has 12 residues. The CDR3 protein is CASSPDREKLFF. Written as DNA, the CDR3 is TGTGCCAGCTCACCAGATCGAGAAAAACTGTTTTTT.

This rearrangement joins TRBV12-3 or TRBV12-4 to TRBJ1-4; no reliable D call. The CDR3 has 15 residues. V was clipped by 8 bases and J by 8 bases, with 21 bases between them. The CDR3 here is CASALMARVGEKLFF. DNA for the CDR3: TGTGCCAGCGCCCTTATGGCGCGGGTTGGCGAAAAACTGTTTTTT.

On this clonotype itself: One end of the junction fails to match germline, which may point to a read error. V is TRBV7-2 and J is TRBJ2-3; tentative D call: TRBD1 (5 bases). Germline assignment: CDR1 SGHTA and CDR2 FQGNSA. CDR3 size: 15 residues. The CDR3 loop is CASSPPWGAPNTKYF. The CDR3 DNA is TGTGCCAGCAGCCCACCCTGGGGCGCACCAAATACGAAGTATTTT.

This clonotype was seen a few times. The chain joins TRBV5-1 to TRBJ1-1, with no clear D. This CDR3 contains 14 residues. The V gene's germline CDR1 is SGHRS and CDR2 YFSETQ. Deletions cut 4 bases from V and 0 bases from J, with 10 bases between. CDR3 sequence: CASSPSAVNTEAFF. CDR3 DNA: TGCGCCAGCAGCCCCTCGGCGGTGAACACTGAAGCTTTCTTT.